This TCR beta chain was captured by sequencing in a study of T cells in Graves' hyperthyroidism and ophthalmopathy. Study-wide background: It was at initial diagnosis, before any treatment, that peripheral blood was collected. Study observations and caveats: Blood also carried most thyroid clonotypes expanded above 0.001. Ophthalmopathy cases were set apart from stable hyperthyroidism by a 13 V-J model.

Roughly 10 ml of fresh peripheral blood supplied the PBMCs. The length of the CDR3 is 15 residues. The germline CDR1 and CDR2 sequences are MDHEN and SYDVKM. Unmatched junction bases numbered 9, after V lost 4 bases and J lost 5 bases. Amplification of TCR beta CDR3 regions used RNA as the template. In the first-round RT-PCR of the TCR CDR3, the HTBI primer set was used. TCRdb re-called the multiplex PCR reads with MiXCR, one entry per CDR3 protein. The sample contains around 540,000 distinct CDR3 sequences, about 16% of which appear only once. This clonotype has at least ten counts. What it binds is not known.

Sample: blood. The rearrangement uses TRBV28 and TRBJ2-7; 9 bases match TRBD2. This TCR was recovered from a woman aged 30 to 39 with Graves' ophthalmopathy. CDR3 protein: CASSSLAGEINEQYF. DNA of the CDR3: TGTGCCAGCAGTTCATTAGCGGGAGAGATCAACGAGCAGTACTTC.